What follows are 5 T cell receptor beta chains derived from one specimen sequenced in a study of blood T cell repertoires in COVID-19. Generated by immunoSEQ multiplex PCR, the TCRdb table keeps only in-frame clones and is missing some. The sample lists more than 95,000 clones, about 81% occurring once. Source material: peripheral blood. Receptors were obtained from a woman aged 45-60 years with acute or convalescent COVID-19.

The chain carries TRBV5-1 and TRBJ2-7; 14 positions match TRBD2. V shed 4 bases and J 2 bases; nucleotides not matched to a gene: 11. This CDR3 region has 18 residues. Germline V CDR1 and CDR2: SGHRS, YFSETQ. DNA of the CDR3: TGCGCCAGCAGCCCTAGACTAGCGGGAGGGTCGGGGACCTACGAGCAGTACTTC. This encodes CASSPRLAGGSGTYEQYF.

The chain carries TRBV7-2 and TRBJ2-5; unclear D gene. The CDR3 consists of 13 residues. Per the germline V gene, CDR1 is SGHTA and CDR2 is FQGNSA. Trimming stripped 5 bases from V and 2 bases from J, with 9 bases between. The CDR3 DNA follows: TGTGCCAGCAGCAATAGAGCACAAGAGACCCAGTACTTC. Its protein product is CASSNRAQETQYF. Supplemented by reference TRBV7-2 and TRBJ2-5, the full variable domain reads GAGVSQSPSNKVTEKGKDVELRCDPISGHTALYWYRQSLGQGLEFLIYFQGNSAPDKSGLPSDRFSAERTGGSVSTLTIQRTQQEDSAVYLCASSNRAQETQYFGPGTRLLVL.

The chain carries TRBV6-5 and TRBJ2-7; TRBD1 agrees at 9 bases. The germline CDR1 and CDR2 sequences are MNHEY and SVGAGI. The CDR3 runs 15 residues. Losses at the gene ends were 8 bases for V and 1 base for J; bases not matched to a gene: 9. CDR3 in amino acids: CASLLSGTGSYEQYF. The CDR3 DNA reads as TGTGCCAGCCTCCTTTCCGGGACAGGGTCCTACGAGCAGTACTTC.

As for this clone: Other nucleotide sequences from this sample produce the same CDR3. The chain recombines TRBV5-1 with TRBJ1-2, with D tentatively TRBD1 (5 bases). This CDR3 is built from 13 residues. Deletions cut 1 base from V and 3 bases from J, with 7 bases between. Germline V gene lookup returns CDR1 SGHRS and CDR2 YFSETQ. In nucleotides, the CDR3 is TGCGCCAGCAGCTTGACGGGGGACTATGGCTACACCTTC. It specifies CASSLTGDYGYTF. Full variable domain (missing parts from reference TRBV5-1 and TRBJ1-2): KAGVTQTPRYLIKTRGQQVTLSCSPISGHRSVSWYQQTPGQGLQFLFEYFSETQRNKGNFPGRFSGRQFSNSRSEMNVSTLELGDSALYLCASSLTGDYGYTFGSGTRLTVV.

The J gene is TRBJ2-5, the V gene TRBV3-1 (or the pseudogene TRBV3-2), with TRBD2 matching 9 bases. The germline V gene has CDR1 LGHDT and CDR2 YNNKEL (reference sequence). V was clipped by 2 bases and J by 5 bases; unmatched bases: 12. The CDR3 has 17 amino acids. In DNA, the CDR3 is TGTGCCAGCAGCCAACTTCCTATAGGGGCGGGAGGGGAGACCCAGTACTTC. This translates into CASSQLPIGAGGETQYF.